The next 7 T cell receptor beta chains were all read from a single sample in a study of control samples from healthy donors and cancer patients. Sequencing used immunoSEQ multiplex PCR; TCRdb keeps in-frame clones, though not all of them. The repertoire has roughly 120,000 clones, around 91% of them found once; the top ten carry 0.95% to 1.3%. Sequencing used PBMCs. The origin of the receptors is a woman in her forties or fifties with colorectal cancer.

CDR3 in DNA: TGTGCCACCAGCATGCAGGATAGCAATCAGCCCCAGCATTTT. Amino acids: CATSMQDSNQPQHF. The chain links TRBV15 to TRBJ1-5; D unclear. This CDR3 spans 14 amino acids. The germline V and J ends were trimmed by 4 bases and 0 bases, with 7 bases remaining between them. CDR1 LNHNV and CDR2 YYDKDF come from the germline V gene (reference sequence).

This rearrangement joins TRBV6-5 to TRBJ1-1, with 9 bases lining up with TRBD1. Losses at the gene ends were 4 bases for V and 5 bases for J; bases not matched to a gene: 8. CDR1 MNHEY and CDR2 SVGAGI come from the germline V gene. The CDR3 runs to 15 residues. CDR3 protein: CASSSNRGRWTEAFF. The CDR3 DNA reads as TGTGCCAGCAGTTCTAACAGGGGGCGGTGGACTGAAGCTTTCTTT.

This sequence joins TRBV5-4 and TRBJ2-5, with D unresolved. The V end was cut by 4 bases, the J end by 1 base, with 11 bases between. Germline-derived CDR1 and CDR2 are SGHNT and YYREEE (reference sequence). The CDR3 is made up of 14 amino acids. The CDR3 coding sequence is TGTGCCAGCAGCGCGCAGCGCTTCCAAGAGACCCAGTACTTC. This encodes CASSAQRFQETQYF.

V usage is TRBV5-1 and J usage is TRBJ2-6; no firm D call. In germline, CDR1 is SGHRS, CDR2 YFSETQ. V was cut by 3 bases and J by 2 bases, with 9 bases left in between. The CDR3 runs 15 residues. DNA of the CDR3: TGCGCCAGCAGCTCAATGGCCCCTGGGGCCAACGTCCTGACTTTC. Translated: CASSSMAPGANVLTF.

The chain links TRBV3-1 (or the pseudogene TRBV3-2) to TRBJ2-5, with unresolved D. The CDR3 loop spans 14 amino acids. V was trimmed by 0 bases and J by 1 base, leaving 6 bases between them. Germline V gives CDR1 LGHDT, CDR2 YNNKEL (reference sequence). CDR3 region: CASSQDYTQETQYF. For the CDR3, the DNA is TGTGCCAGCAGCCAAGATTACACCCAAGAGACCCAGTACTTC.

This clone was counted between two and nine times. The chain carries TRBV7-3 and TRBJ2-1, with a tentative D call TRBD2 (6 bases). Germline V gives CDR1 SGHTA, CDR2 FQGTGA. The CDR3 length is 17 residues. Trimming took 0 bases from V and 2 from J, leaving 14 bases between them. The CDR3 sequence is CASSLTSSGVPYNEQFF. In DNA, the CDR3 is TGTGCCAGCAGCTTAACGTCTTCGGGGGTCCCCTACAATGAGCAGTTCTTC. Supplemented by reference TRBV7-3 and TRBJ2-1, the full variable domain reads GAGVSQTPSNKVTEKGKYVELRCDPISGHTALYWYRQSLGQGPEFLIYFQGTGAADDSGLPNDRFFAVRPEGSVSTLKIQRTERGDSAVYLCASSLTSSGVPYNEQFFGPGTRLTVL.

The gene calls are TRBV3-1 (or the pseudogene TRBV3-2) and TRBJ2-7, with 9 bases matching TRBD2. The germline V gene has CDR1 LGHDT and CDR2 YNNKEL (reference sequence). The trim removed 4 bases at V and 2 bases at J, leaving 12 bases unmatched. The CDR3 runs to 17 residues. The CDR3 coding sequence is TGTGCCAGCAGCCCATTACCACCTAGCGGGGAGGCCTACGAGCAGTACTTC. It specifies CASSPLPPSGEAYEQYF.